Presented here are 13 T cell receptor beta chains from one specimen sequenced in a study of STAT5B mutations in CD4+ large granular lymphocyte leukemia (dated by TCRdb to 2022 to 2024). The library was produced with the immunoSEQ multiplex PCR assay. Drawn from immuneACCESS, this table holds only the in-frame rearrangements with V and J called that TCRdb kept. Clones are partly lost; checked studies trace under half to an unresolved V gene and leave the rest unexplained. The sample includes roughly 1,400 clones, with roughly 77% observed a single time. The top ten clonotypes cover approximately 80% of the sample. Sample: PBMCs. Receptor source: a man in his 70s with CD4+ T-cell large granular lymphocyte leukemia.

The chain has TRBV19 and TRBJ2-2; maybe TRBD1 (6 bases). V was trimmed by 5 bases and J by 3 bases, leaving 16 bases between them. CDR3 length: 16 amino acids. Germline V gene data show CDR1 as LNHDA and CDR2 as SQIVND (reference sequence). The CDR3 spells CASSARGLPHTGELFF. Written as DNA, the CDR3 is TGTGCCAGTAGTGCCAGGGGCCTCCCGCACACCGGGGAGCTGTTTTTT. Variable domain in full (rest from reference TRBV19 and TRBJ2-2): DGGITQSPKYLFRKEGQNVTLSCEQNLNHDAMYWYRQDPGQGLRLIYYSQIVNDFQKGDIAEGYSVSREKKESFPLTVTSAQKNPTAFYLCASSARGLPHTGELFFGEGSRLTVL.

The V gene is TRBV2, the J gene TRBJ2-2; D is undetermined. V lost 6 bases to trimming and J lost 3 bases, with 14 bases between them. The germline gives CDR1 SNHLY, CDR2 FYNNEI. This CDR3 has 15 residues. The chain's CDR3 is CASRLTHADTGELFF. CDR3 coding DNA: TGTGCCAGCAGGCTGACCCACGCGGACACCGGGGAGCTGTTTTTT.

This chain uses TRBV10-1 with TRBJ2-1, with TRBD2 as a possible D gene (7 bases). The CDR3 is 16 amino acids. Trimming shortened V by 7 bases and J by 7 bases, and 23 bases separated the two germline ends. Germline loops: CDR1 WNHNN, CDR2 SYGVQD (reference sequence). CDR3 nucleotides: TGCGCCAGCACCACGGAGGGTAGGGGGGAGGGGAATGAGCAGTTCTTC. It encodes CASTTEGRGEGNEQFF.

V and J are TRBV6-6 and TRBJ1-6, with a tentative D call TRBD1 (5 bases). Trimming pared 0 bases from V and 5 bases from J, leaving 8 bases between. The V gene's germline CDR1 is MNHNY and CDR2 SVGAGI (reference sequence). The CDR3 sequence is 15 residues long. This CDR3 is CASSYSRGDNSPLHF. CDR3 bases: TGTGCCAGCAGTTACTCGAGAGGGGATAATTCACCCCTCCACTTT.

The chain uses TRBV11-2 and TRBJ2-7; D is perhaps TRBD1 or TRBD2 (5 bases each). The CDR3 length is 16 residues. Germline V gene sequence: CDR1 SGHAT, CDR2 FQNNGV. V lost 6 bases, J lost 0 bases, and 18 bases lay in between. CDR3 residues: CASSSPGPRSSYEQYF. The CDR3 coding sequence is TGTGCCAGCAGTTCACCGGGACCGAGGAGCTCCTACGAGCAGTACTTC.

The gene calls are TRBV7-2 and TRBJ2-7; possibly TRBD2 for D (8 bases). Trimming left V 5 bases short and J 4 bases short, with 15 bases between. Germline V gene data show CDR1 as SGHTA and CDR2 as FQGNSA. The CDR3 loop spans 14 amino acids. CDR3 amino acids: CASSISGTAYEQYF. The DNA of the CDR3 is TGTGCCAGCAGCATTAGCGGGACAGCGTACGAGCAGTACTTC.

This clone appeared once. The DNA of the CDR3 is TGTGCCAGCAGCTTATCCGGGACTGTATCCTACAATGAGCAGTTCTTC. This translates into CASSLSGTVSYNEQFF. This chain uses TRBV11-3 with TRBJ2-1, with D perhaps TRBD2 (6 bases). In germline, CDR1 is SGHNT, CDR2 YENEEA. The CDR3 loop spans 16 amino acids. The V end lost 2 bases, the J end lost 1 base, and 12 bases lay between the germline ends. The full variable domain, in which reference TRBV11-3 and TRBJ2-1 provide the parts outside the CDR3, is EAGVVQSPRYKIIEKKQPVAFWCNPISGHNTLYWYLQNLGQGPELLIRYENEEAVDDSQLPKDRFSAERLKGVDSTLKIQPAELGDSAVYLCASSLSGTVSYNEQFFGPGTRLTVL.

This clone has a handful of counts. The rearrangement uses TRBV6-5 and TRBJ2-2, with a tentative D call TRBD2 (5 bases). Looked up from germline, CDR1 is MNHEY and CDR2 is SVGAGI. V was pared by 4 bases and J by 0 bases, with 9 bases between. The CDR3 extends over 15 amino acids. CDR3 sequence: CASSLASANTGELFF. DNA for the CDR3: TGTGCCAGCAGTTTAGCGAGTGCGAACACCGGGGAGCTGTTTTTT.

This chain connects TRBV28 to TRBJ2-2; D remains unclear. The V end lost 6 bases, the J end lost 4 bases, and 12 bases lay between the germline ends. Germline CDR1 MDHEN, CDR2 SYDVKM. The CDR3 contains 14 residues. CDR3 sequence (DNA): TGTGCCAGCAGACTCTCCCAGAGCACCGGGGAGCTGTTTTTT. Protein product: CASRLSQSTGELFF.

J is TRBJ1-5 and V is TRBV27; a possible D gene is TRBD1 (5 bases). The V end was cut by 3 bases, the J end by 7 bases, with 16 bases between. Per germline, CDR1 MNHEY and CDR2 SMNVEV (reference sequence). This CDR3 is built from 15 residues. The CDR3 DNA follows: TGTGCCAGCAGTTTTTCTAAGCACGGGGACCAGCCCCAGCATTTT. This sequence encodes CASSFSKHGDQPQHF.

A single count supports this clone. This chain connects TRBV18 to TRBJ2-1; D call uncertain. The V end was cut by 6 bases, the J end by 0 bases, with 9 bases between. This CDR3 is 14 amino acids long. From germline, CDR1 is KGHSH and CDR2 LQKENI. CDR3 amino acids: CASSSRSSYNEQFF. In nucleotides, the CDR3 is TGTGCCAGCTCTTCGCGAAGCTCCTACAATGAGCAGTTCTTC.

This rearrangement joins TRBV10-3 to TRBJ1-6, with 7 nucleotides matching TRBD1. This CDR3 is 15 amino acids long. CDR1 is ENHRY and CDR2 is SYGVKD in the germline V gene. The junction had 7 bases not matched to a gene; V was cut back by 4 bases and J by 7 bases. In DNA, the CDR3 is TGTGCCATCAGTGGTAGTCAGGGGGGAAATTCACCCCTCCACTTT. Translating gives CAISGSQGGNSPLHF.

This clone was counted a few times. This CDR3 reads CSIQGFGGYGYTF. In nucleotides, the CDR3 is TGCAGTATTCAGGGGTTTGGTGGCTATGGCTACACCTTC. The rearrangement joins TRBV29-1 to TRBJ1-2; a weak D match, TRBD1 (6 bases). The CDR3 runs to 13 residues. CDR1 is SQVTM and CDR2 is ANQGSEA in the germline V gene.